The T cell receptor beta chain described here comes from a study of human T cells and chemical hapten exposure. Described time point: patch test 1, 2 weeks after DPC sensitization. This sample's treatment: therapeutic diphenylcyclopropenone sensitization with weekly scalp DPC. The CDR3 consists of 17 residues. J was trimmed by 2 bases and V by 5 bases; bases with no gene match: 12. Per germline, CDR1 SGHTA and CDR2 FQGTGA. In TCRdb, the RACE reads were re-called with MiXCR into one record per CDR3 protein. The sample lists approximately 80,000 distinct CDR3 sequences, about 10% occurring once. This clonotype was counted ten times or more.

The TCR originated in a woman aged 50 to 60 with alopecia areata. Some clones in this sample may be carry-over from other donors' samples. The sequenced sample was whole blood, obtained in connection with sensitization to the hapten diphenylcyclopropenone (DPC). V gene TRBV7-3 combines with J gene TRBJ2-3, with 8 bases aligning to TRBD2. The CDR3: CASSQTSGLTPTDTQYF. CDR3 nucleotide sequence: TGTGCCAGCAGCCAAACTAGCGGCCTCACCCCCACAGATACGCAGTATTTT.